This T cell receptor beta chain appears in the sequencing data of a study of blood T cells in healthy people across ages. Note on this clonotype: At one end the junction does not follow the germline gene, possibly because of a read error.

This CDR3 comprises 14 residues. Germline assignment: CDR1 SGDLS and CDR2 YYNGEE. For the second PCR, which ran for about 7 to 11 cycles, a sample-barcoded 5' primer and a J-beta primer mix were used. TCRdb re-derived calls from the 5' RACE reads in MiXCR, one entry per CDR3 protein. The sample records about 900,000 distinct CDR3 sequences, around two thirds being singletons. Sequences were obtained from blood. The rearrangement links TRBV9 to TRBJ2-7; possibly TRBD1 for D (6 bases). This clonotype was obtained from a young man in good health. CDR3 amino acids: CAGSVGGPGYEQYF. The CDR3 DNA reads TGTGCCGGCAGCGTAGGGGGACCTGGGTACGAGCAGTACTTC.